The 22 T cell receptor beta chains listed next were all sequenced from one sample in a study of CD8 T cells in Susac syndrome. RNA amounts of roughly 0.5 to 1 ug underwent reverse transcription with random hexamers. Via MiXCR, TCRdb re-called the immunoSEQ multiplex PCR reads, giving one row per CDR3 protein. Among around 170,000 distinct CDR3 sequences, approximately 90% were seen once, and the ten largest hold approximately 0.082%. Sequencing was carried out using CD4+ T cells from PBMCs. These receptor sequences come from a human donor in good health.

Here the CDR3 DNA reads TGTGCCAGCTCACCACCGCAACGGGGGGCCAACGTCCTGACTTTC. Its protein is CASSPPQRGANVLTF. The J gene is TRBJ2-6, the V gene TRBV18; no clear D gene. There are 15 residues in the CDR3. Germline V gene lookup returns CDR1 KGHSH and CDR2 LQKENI. Trimming took 0 bases from V and 4 from J, leaving 7 bases between them.

The gene calls are TRBV27 and TRBJ2-3, with D perhaps matching TRBD1 or TRBD2 (5 bases each). CDR1 and CDR2 (germline): MNHEY, SMNVEV (reference sequence). The germline V and J ends were trimmed by 2 bases and 4 bases, with 13 bases remaining between them. CDR3 length: 15 residues. CDR3 nucleotides: TGTGCCAGCAGTTTAGAGGGCAGGGCCGCAGATACGCAGTATTTT. This codes for CASSLEGRAADTQYF.

The chain couples TRBV5-4 to TRBJ2-1; 8 bases line up with TRBD1. The CDR3 length is 16 residues. CDR1 is SGHNT, CDR2 YYREEE, per germline (reference sequence). With 4 bases clipped from V and 9 bases from J, the junction kept 15 bases outside the gene matches. This CDR3 reads CASSVGQGAPAGEQFF. The CDR3 DNA reads TGTGCCAGCAGCGTTGGTCAGGGGGCCCCTGCTGGTGAGCAGTTCTTC.

CDR3 sequence: CASSYSGQGAGEKLFF. The CDR3 nucleotides read TGTGCCAGCAGTTACAGCGGGCAGGGGGCGGGTGAAAAACTGTTTTTT. The chain combines TRBV6-5 with TRBJ1-4, with TRBD1 identical over 8 bases. V trimming: 2 bases; J trimming: 7 bases; junction bases outside the gene matches: 9. The CDR3 spans 16 residues. Germline values: CDR1 MNHEY, CDR2 SVGAGI.

This chain connects TRBV27 to TRBJ2-1; tentatively, D is TRBD1 (6 bases). The CDR3 is made up of 11 amino acids. In germline, CDR1 is MNHEY, CDR2 SMNVEV (reference sequence). Trimming removed 5 bases at V and 15 bases at J, with 14 bases between. Written as DNA, the CDR3 is TGTGCCAGCAGTCTTAGGACAGATGTGTTCTTC. It specifies CASSLRTDVFF.

The chain joins TRBV28 to TRBJ2-2; no clear D. This CDR3 is built from 12 residues. Germline assignment: CDR1 MDHEN and CDR2 SYDVKM. V gave up 6 bases and J gave up 6 bases, with 8 bases separating them. CDR3 DNA: TGTGCCAGCAGAATGGTTCCCGGGGAGCTGTTTTTT. This codes for CASRMVPGELFF.

This chain connects TRBV28 to TRBJ2-3; 8 bases map to TRBD2. This CDR3 comprises 17 residues. V trimming: 1 base; J trimming: 0 bases; junction bases outside the gene matches: 6. Germline V CDR1 and CDR2: MDHEN, SYDVKM. The CDR3 DNA reads TGTGCCAGCAGTTTATCATCGGCTAGCGGGAGCACAGATACGCAGTATTTT. Amino acids: CASSLSSASGSTDTQYF.

The rearrangement joins TRBV6-2 or TRBV6-3 to TRBJ1-3; weak D call: TRBD1 (5 bases). V was cut by 6 bases and J by 7 bases, with 16 bases left in between. CDR3 length equals 14 residues. From germline, CDR1 is MNHEY and CDR2 SVGEGT. CDR3 nucleotides: TGTGCCAGCAGCAGAGACCGCCGGGGGAACACCATATATTTT. Amino acids: CASSRDRRGNTIYF.

The chain couples TRBV20-1 to TRBJ1-1; a weak D match, TRBD1 (5 bases). The CDR3 consists of 14 residues. V lost 3 bases, J lost 0 bases, and 11 bases lay in between. From germline, CDR1 is DFQATT and CDR2 SNEGSKA (reference sequence). CDR3 nucleotides: TGCAGTGCTAGTCCCGGACACATGAACACTGAAGCTTTCTTT. Its protein is CSASPGHMNTEAFF.

This clonotype was recorded a few times. V and J are TRBV2 and TRBJ1-1; D is unclear. The germline V gene has CDR1 SNHLY and CDR2 FYNNEI. The CDR3 length is 10 residues. V was pared by 6 bases and J by 1 base, with 0 bases between. The CDR3 reads CASRNTEAFF. The CDR3 region has the DNA TGTGCCAGCAGGAACACTGAAGCTTTCTTT. The full variable domain, rest sourced from reference TRBV2 and TRBJ1-1, is EPEVTQTPSHQVTQMGQEVILRCVPISNHLYFYWYRQILGQKVEFLVSFYNNEISEKSEIFDDQFSVERPDGSNFTLKIRSTKLEDSAMYFCASRNTEAFFGQGTRLTVV.

This clonotype showed up just once. The chain has TRBV2 and TRBJ2-6; 7 bases line up with TRBD1. V lost 1 base, J lost 3 bases, and 6 bases stayed unmatched. The CDR3 has 17 residues. CDR1 is SNHLY and CDR2 is FYNNEI in the germline V gene. In DNA, the CDR3 is TGTGCCAGCAGTGAAGAGTCAGGGGGACATGGGGCCAACGTCCTGACTTTC. It translates to CASSEESGGHGANVLTF.

V and J are TRBV20-1 and TRBJ2-3, with D uncertain. V was pared by 0 bases and J by 4 bases, with 8 bases between. CDR1 is DFQATT and CDR2 is SNEGSKA in the germline V gene (reference sequence). This CDR3 has 13 amino acids. The CDR3 DNA is TGCAGTGCTAGAGAAACTGGGCCAGATACGCAGTATTTT. Residues: CSARETGPDTQYF.

The chain is built from TRBV27 and TRBJ1-2; 11 nucleotides align to TRBD1. Losses at the gene ends were 1 base for V and 8 bases for J; bases not matched to a gene: 6. The CDR3 totals 15 residues. Germline V lookup: CDR1 MNHEY, CDR2 SMNVEV (reference sequence). The CDR3 DNA reads as TGTGCCAGCAGTTTATTAGGACAGGGGGCGCACGGCTACACCTTC. It translates to CASSLLGQGAHGYTF.

The chain is built from TRBV2 and TRBJ2-3, with D unresolved. The CDR3 covers 15 residues. Trimming removed 6 bases at V and 4 bases at J, with 17 bases between. CDR1 and CDR2 (germline): SNHLY, FYNNEI. The CDR3 reads CASSFDPAGADTQYF. The CDR3 DNA follows: TGTGCCAGCAGCTTCGACCCGGCAGGCGCAGATACGCAGTATTTT.

The V call is TRBV6-5, the J call TRBJ2-7; tentative D call: TRBD1 (6 bases). Trimming pared 3 bases from V and 2 bases from J, leaving 14 bases between. Germline assignment: CDR1 MNHEY and CDR2 SVGAGI. The CDR3 loop spans 15 amino acids. CDR3 sequence: CASSYSGTPTYEQYF. The CDR3 DNA reads as TGTGCCAGCAGTTATTCCGGGACACCGACCTACGAGCAGTACTTC.

The rearrangement joins TRBV20-1 to TRBJ1-2, with D possibly TRBD1 on 5 matching bases. The V gene lost 6 bases and the J gene lost 1 base, with 12 bases spanning the gap. The CDR3 extends over 13 amino acids. The germline gives CDR1 DFQATT, CDR2 SNEGSKA (reference sequence). The CDR3 sequence: CSAQRDLNYGYTF. The CDR3 bases are TGCAGTGCGCAGAGGGACCTTAACTATGGCTACACCTTC.

The chain employs TRBV6-5 and TRBJ1-1; tentative D call: TRBD1 (6 bases). Germline V gene lookup returns CDR1 MNHEY and CDR2 SVGAGI. Trimming took 5 bases from V and 4 from J, leaving 17 bases between them. The CDR3 runs to 15 residues. The CDR3 spells CASSPERGRGTEAFF. The CDR3 region has the DNA TGTGCCAGCAGTCCCGAGCGGGGGCGAGGCACTGAAGCTTTCTTT.

The chain carries TRBV29-1 and TRBJ1-2, with a tentative D call TRBD1 (6 bases). Germline CDR1 reads SQVTM; CDR2 reads ANQGSEA. V was shortened by 4 bases and J by 7 bases, with 13 bases between the two germline ends. CDR3 length: 12 amino acids. As DNA, the CDR3 is TGCAGCGTTGTCGGGGGCGGGAGTGGCTACACCTTC. Its translation is CSVVGGGSGYTF. Full variable domain (outside the CDR3, taken from reference TRBV29-1 and TRBJ1-2): SAVISQKPSRDICQRGTSLTIQCQVDSQVTMMFWYRQQPGQSLTLIATANQGSEATYESGFVIDKFPISRPNLTFSTLTVSNMSPEDSSIYLCSVVGGGSGYTFGSGTRLTVV.

The chain couples TRBV2 to TRBJ1-2; weak D call: TRBD1 (5 bases). The CDR3 contains 15 residues. CDR1 and CDR2 (germline): SNHLY, FYNNEI. The V and J ends lost 5 bases and 5 bases respectively, with 18 bases between them. As DNA, the CDR3 is TGTGCCAGCAGTTTGGATCAGGAGGCAGGGTATGGCTACACCTTC. Encoded protein: CASSLDQEAGYGYTF.

The chain recombines TRBV5-4 with TRBJ1-1; 8 bases are a match to TRBD1. Trimming took 4 bases from V and 3 from J; bases not matched to a gene: 8. The germline V gene encodes CDR1 SGHNT and CDR2 YYREEE (reference sequence). There are 15 residues in the CDR3. CDR3 protein: CASSASGGADTEAFF. The CDR3 DNA is TGTGCCAGCAGCGCTTCAGGGGGCGCGGACACTGAAGCTTTCTTT. Looking up the rest from reference TRBV5-4 and TRBJ1-1 gives the full variable domain: ETGVTQSPTHLIKTRGQQVTLRCSSQSGHNTVSWYQQALGQGPQFIFQYYREEENGRGNFPPRFSGLQFPNYSSELNVNALELDDSALYLCASSASGGADTEAFFGQGTRLTVV.

The V gene is TRBV12-3 or TRBV12-4, the J gene TRBJ1-4; the D is unclear. Trimming shortened V by 4 bases and J by 5 bases, and 8 bases separated the two germline ends. The CDR3 is 13 residues long. DNA for the CDR3: TGTGCCAGCAGTTGGGTGGTAAATGAAAAACTGTTTTTT. Its translation: CASSWVVNEKLFF.

The genes are TRBV7-9 and TRBJ1-6; a weak D match, TRBD1 (6 bases). Trimming removed 5 bases at V and 10 bases at J, with 12 bases between. The CDR3 contains 13 residues. Germline V gene lookup returns CDR1 SEHNR and CDR2 FQNEAQ (reference sequence). In DNA, the CDR3 is TGTGCCAGCAGCCATACAGGGAGGTCACCCCTCCACTTT. Protein: CASSHTGRSPLHF.